Each of the 13 T cell receptor beta chains below was sequenced from the same sample in a study of cytomegalovirus exposure and HLA in healthy donors. The study ran its PCR with 60 Vbeta and 13 Jbeta primers. The repertoire was sequenced with immunoSEQ multiplex PCR; TCRdb's copy has only in-frame clones and lacks some. Among 140,000 or so clones listed, 75% to 85% were seen once. Sequenced input: PBMCs. The receptor source for this set is a woman in her late teens or twenties in good health and CMV-seropositive.

The chain couples TRBV7-2 to TRBJ1-5; 9 bases are shared with TRBD1. The CDR3 loop spans 14 amino acids. V dropped 6 bases and J dropped 4; count of bases not matched to a gene: 4. Germline assignment: CDR1 SGHTA and CDR2 FQGNSA. In nucleotides, the CDR3 is TGTGCCAGCAGGGCGGACAGGGGTAATCAGCCCCAGCATTTT. This codes for CASRADRGNQPQHF.

This chain connects TRBV28 to TRBJ1-2; D gene unclear. The CDR3 contains 12 residues. Trimming shortened V by 8 bases and J by 0 bases, and 7 bases separated the two germline ends. Germline CDR1 is MDHEN and CDR2 is SYDVKM. The CDR3 region is CASLSPNYGYTF. The CDR3 DNA follows: TGTGCCAGCCTCTCCCCTAACTATGGCTACACCTTC.

CDR3: CATSRGSPQRGKETQYF. The CDR3 region has the DNA TGTGCCACCAGCAGAGGTTCCCCCCAGCGGGGGAAAGAGACCCAGTACTTC. V and J are TRBV15 and TRBJ2-5, with 8 bases aligning to TRBD2. This CDR3 spans 17 amino acids. The V segment lost 1 base and the J segment 3 bases; nucleotides outside the gene matches: 10. Germline values: CDR1 LNHNV, CDR2 YYDKDF (reference sequence).

The chain combines TRBV28 with TRBJ1-5; a weak D match, TRBD1 (5 bases). The CDR3 contains 16 residues. Trimming removed 8 bases from V and 2 bases from J, with 19 bases in between. In germline, CDR1 is MDHEN, CDR2 SYDVKM. In DNA form, the CDR3 reads TGTGCCAGCGGGCCCCTTGGGACTGCCGGCAATCAGCCCCAGCATTTT. Residues: CASGPLGTAGNQPQHF.

For this clone: Distinct nucleotide sequences in the sample also encode this CDR3. The chain joins TRBV5-6 to TRBJ2-7; unclear D gene. Trimming removed 4 bases at V and 2 bases at J, with 10 bases between. CDR3 length equals 13 residues. The V gene's germline CDR1 is SGHDT and CDR2 YYEEEE. The CDR3: CASSLRATYEQYF. In DNA, the CDR3 is TGTGCCAGCAGCCTCAGAGCGACCTACGAGCAGTACTTC.

The rearrangement links TRBV29-1 to TRBJ1-2; D is uncertain. Germline CDR1 reads SQVTM; CDR2 reads ANQGSEA. Trimming stripped 7 bases from V and 5 bases from J, with 20 bases between. The CDR3 sequence is 14 residues long. The CDR3 region has the DNA TGCAGCGCCACGGACGGCCTAGGAGGTTATGGCTACACCTTC. Its translation is CSATDGLGGYGYTF.

The chain recombines TRBV2 with TRBJ1-4, with D unresolved. V was trimmed by 6 bases and J by 6 bases, leaving 11 bases between them. CDR1 is SNHLY, CDR2 FYNNEI, per germline. This CDR3 spans 13 amino acids. The CDR3 DNA reads as TGTGCCAGCAGAGAGGGCAGACATGAAAAACTGTTTTTT. It is translated as CASREGRHEKLFF. Full variable domain (remainder filled in from reference TRBV2 and TRBJ1-4): EPEVTQTPSHQVTQMGQEVILRCVPISNHLYFYWYRQILGQKVEFLVSFYNNEISEKSEIFDDQFSVERPDGSNFTLKIRSTKLEDSAMYFCASREGRHEKLFFGSGTQLSVL.

This clone occurred a few times. The chain carries TRBV2 and TRBJ1-5, with no clear D. V was shortened by 6 bases and J by 15 bases, with 18 bases between the two germline ends. The CDR3 has 12 residues. From germline, CDR1 is SNHLY and CDR2 FYNNEI. The CDR3 DNA sequence: TGTGCCAGCAGAGGAGCCCTCGGCTATCTGCATTTT. Its translation is CASRGALGYLHF.

The chain is built from TRBV4-2 and TRBJ2-7; 7 positions agree with TRBD1. The J segment lost 4 bases and the V segment lost 1 base, leaving 7 bases of the junction unmatched. This CDR3 region has 15 residues. Germline-derived CDR1 and CDR2 are LGHNA and YNFKEQ. As DNA, the CDR3 is TGTGCCAGCAGCCAAGCTTCGGGACAGACTTACGAGCAGTACTTC. The encoded protein is CASSQASGQTYEQYF.

This chain connects TRBV10-3 to TRBJ1-5; D unresolved. V was pared by 6 bases and J by 7 bases, with 13 bases between. Germline loops: CDR1 ENHRY, CDR2 SYGVKD. The CDR3 loop spans 13 amino acids. CDR3 DNA sequence: TGTGCCATCAGCAACCCATCCGGGCAGCCCCAGCATTTT. Amino acids: CAISNPSGQPQHF.

V gene TRBV18 combines with J gene TRBJ1-6; TRBD1 agrees at 7 bases. With 8 bases clipped from V and 8 bases from J, the junction kept 6 bases outside the gene matches. CDR1 is KGHSH, CDR2 LQKENI, per germline. CDR3 length: 13 residues. The CDR3 region has the DNA TGTGCCAGCACAGGGGTAAAGGATTCACCCCTCCACTTT. Protein product: CASTGVKDSPLHF. The full variable domain, its missing parts supplied by reference TRBV18 and TRBJ1-6, is NAGVMQNPRHLVRRRGQEARLRCSPMKGHSHVYWYRQLPEEGLKFMVYLQKENIIDESGMPKERFSAEFPKEGPSILRIQQVVRGDSAAYFCASTGVKDSPLHFGNGTRLTVT.

This rearrangement joins TRBV15 to TRBJ1-3; unclear D gene. This CDR3 spans 16 amino acids. The ends were cut back, 4 bases at V and 0 bases at J, with 13 bases in the middle. The germline CDR1 and CDR2 sequences are LNHNV and YYDKDF (reference sequence). In nucleotides, the CDR3 is TGTGCCACCAGCACAGCACAAGGAGTCTCTGGAAACACCATATATTTT. It translates to CATSTAQGVSGNTIYF.

The chain uses TRBV10-1 and TRBJ2-1; 10 nucleotides align to TRBD1. CDR3 length equals 15 residues. V lost 3 bases and J lost 3; bases outside the gene matches: 2. Germline CDR1 reads WNHNN; CDR2 reads SYGVQD (reference sequence). The CDR3 coding sequence is TGCGCCAGCAGTGACCGGGACAGGGGCTACAATGAGCAGTTCTTC. Translation gives CASSDRDRGYNEQFF.